Described below is a single TCR beta chain sequence and its context. Under the authors' procedure: Junction-only sequences without quality scores were provided by ImmunoSEQ, so filtering was different. Profiling relied on immunoSEQ multiplex PCR, and the TCRdb table lists in-frame clones only, not all of them. V and J calls and clone size are given by that table; D and trimming were obtained from the DNA. The sample holds some 2.3 million clones, 90% to 95% seen once. This sample stems from a study of shared clonotypes between healthy human individuals. Trimming removed 3 bases from V and 4 bases from J, with 21 bases in between. Germline V gene data show CDR1 as LGHNA and CDR2 as YNFKEQ. This CDR3 has 17 residues.

The specimen sequenced was naive CD4+ T cells from PBMCs. Specified subset: CD45RA+ positively selected. The rearrangement joins TRBV4-2 to TRBJ1-1; perhaps TRBD1 as D (5 bases). The TCR sequence derives from a man younger than 30 in good health. Some clones in this sample may be carry-over from other donors' samples. CDR3: CASSQGLLMGGGTEAFF. Here the CDR3 DNA reads TGTGCCAGCAGCCAGGGGTTGCTGATGGGGGGTGGCACTGAAGCTTTCTTT.